This TCR beta chain was recovered during a study of T-cell memory formation after mild COVID-19. Study context: Clustering of TCRs was largely donor specific. Regarding the study as a whole: Clones that contracted clustered mainly in CM and EM if CD4+ and in EMRA if CD8+.

TCR alpha and TCR beta cDNA libraries with sample barcodes and UMIs came from 5'RACE using constant-segment primers. TCRdb passed the 5' RACE reads through MiXCR, listing each CDR3 protein once. The sample has about 140,000 distinct CDR3 sequences; 11% to 15% are singletons. CDR1 is SGHRS and CDR2 is YFSETQ in the germline V gene. Between the trimmed V and J ends, which lost 2 bases and 4 bases, there was a span of 20 bases. The CDR3 spans 17 residues. In this sample, this clonotype turned up once. Its antigen is not identified. This chain uses TRBV5-1 with TRBJ2-3; tentatively, D is TRBD2 (6 bases). The sequencing input was PBMCs or a T cell subset sorted from them (not recorded which). The clonotype comes from an adult woman who had mild COVID-19 (a few samples of this study predate the infection). Cell type and time point are not known. This CDR3 is CASSFRRLDVGADTQYF. CDR3 bases: TGCGCCAGCAGCTTCCGCAGACTAGACGTGGGTGCAGATACGCAGTATTTT.